The clone carrying this T cell receptor (beta chain) was counted ten times or more. One junction end does not reproduce the germline sequence, and a read error may be involved. This CDR3 has 14 amino acids. The sample is drawn from a study of molecular identifiers for immune sequencing clone quantification. TCRdb ran MiXCR on the PCR reads and lists one entry per CDR3 protein. The repertoire holds about 510,000 distinct CDR3 sequences, with about a fifth as singletons. The TCR originated in a human donor in good health. Some libraries in this study had Jurkat cell RNA spiked in. The source material was naive CD8+ T cells from blood, with Jurkat cell RNA spiked in. Subset indicated: FACS-sorted CD8+CD4-CCR7+CD45RA+ naive T cells. The V call is TRBV5-3, the J call TRBJ1-1; D might be TRBD1 (5 bases). TRBV5-3 qualifies as an ORF whose function is uncertain. The chain's CDR3 is CASSFQGLNTEAFF. In nucleotides, the CDR3 is TGTGCCAGCAGCTTTCAGGGCCTGAACACTGAAGCTTTCTTT.